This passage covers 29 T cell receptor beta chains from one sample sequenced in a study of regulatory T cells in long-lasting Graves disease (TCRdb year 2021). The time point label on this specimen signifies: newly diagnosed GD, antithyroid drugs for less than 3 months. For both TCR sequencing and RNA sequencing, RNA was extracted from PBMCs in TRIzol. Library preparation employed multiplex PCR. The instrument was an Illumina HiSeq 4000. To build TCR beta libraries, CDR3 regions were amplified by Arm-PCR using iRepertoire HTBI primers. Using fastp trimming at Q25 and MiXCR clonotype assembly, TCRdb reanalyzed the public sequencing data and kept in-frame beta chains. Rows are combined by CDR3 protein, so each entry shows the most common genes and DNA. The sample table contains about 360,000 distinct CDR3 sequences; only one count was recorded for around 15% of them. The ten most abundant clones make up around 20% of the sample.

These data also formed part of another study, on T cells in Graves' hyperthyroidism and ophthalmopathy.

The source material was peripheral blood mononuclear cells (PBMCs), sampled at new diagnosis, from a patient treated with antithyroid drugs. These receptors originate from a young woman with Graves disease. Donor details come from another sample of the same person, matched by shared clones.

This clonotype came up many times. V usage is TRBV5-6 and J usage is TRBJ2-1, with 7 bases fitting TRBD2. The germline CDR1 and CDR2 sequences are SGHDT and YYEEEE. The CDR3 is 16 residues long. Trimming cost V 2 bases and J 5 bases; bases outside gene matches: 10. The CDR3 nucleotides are TGTGCCAGCAGCTTCGTAGCACACAGCGGGGACAATGAGCAGTTCTTC. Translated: CASSFVAHSGDNEQFF.

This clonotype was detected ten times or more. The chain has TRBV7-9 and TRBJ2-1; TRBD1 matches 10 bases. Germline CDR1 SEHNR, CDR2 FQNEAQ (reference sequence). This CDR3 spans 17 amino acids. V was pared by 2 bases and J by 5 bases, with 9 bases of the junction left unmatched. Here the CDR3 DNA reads TGTGCCAGCAGCTTATTAGCCCCGGGACAGGGGAACAATGAGCAGTTCTTC. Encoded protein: CASSLLAPGQGNNEQFF.

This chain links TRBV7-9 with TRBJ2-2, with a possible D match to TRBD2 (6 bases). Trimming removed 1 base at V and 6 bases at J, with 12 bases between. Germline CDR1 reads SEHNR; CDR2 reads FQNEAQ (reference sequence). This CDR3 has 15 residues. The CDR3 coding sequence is TGTGCCAGCAGCTTAGGAGGGACTCAGTCCGGGGAGCTGTTTTTT. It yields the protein CASSLGGTQSGELFF.

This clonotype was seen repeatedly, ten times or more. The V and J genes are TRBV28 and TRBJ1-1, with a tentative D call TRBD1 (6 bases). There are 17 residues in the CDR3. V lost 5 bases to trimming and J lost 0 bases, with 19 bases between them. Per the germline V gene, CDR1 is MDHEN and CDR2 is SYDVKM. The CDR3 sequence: CASSQQGWGVMNTEAFF. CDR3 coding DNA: TGTGCCAGCAGTCAACAGGGTTGGGGTGTCATGAACACTGAAGCTTTCTTT.

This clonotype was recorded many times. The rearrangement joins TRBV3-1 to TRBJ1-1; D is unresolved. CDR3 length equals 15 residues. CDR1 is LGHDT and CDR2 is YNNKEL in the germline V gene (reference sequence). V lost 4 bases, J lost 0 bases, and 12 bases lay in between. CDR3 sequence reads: CASSRWEGLNTEAFF. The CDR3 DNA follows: TGTGCCAGCAGCCGGTGGGAAGGGTTGAACACTGAAGCTTTCTTT.

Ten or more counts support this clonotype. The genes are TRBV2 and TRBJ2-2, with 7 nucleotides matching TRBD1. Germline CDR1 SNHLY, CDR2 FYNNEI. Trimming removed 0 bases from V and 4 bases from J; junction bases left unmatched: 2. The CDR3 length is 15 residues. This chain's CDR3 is CASSEARGTTGELFF. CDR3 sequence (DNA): TGTGCCAGCAGTGAAGCCAGGGGGACCACCGGGGAGCTGTTTTTT.

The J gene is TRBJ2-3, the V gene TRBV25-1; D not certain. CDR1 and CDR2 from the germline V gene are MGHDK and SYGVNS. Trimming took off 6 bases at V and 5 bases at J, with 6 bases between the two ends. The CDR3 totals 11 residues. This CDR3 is CASSTLDTQYF. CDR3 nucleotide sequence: TGTGCCAGCAGCACTTTAGATACGCAGTATTTT.

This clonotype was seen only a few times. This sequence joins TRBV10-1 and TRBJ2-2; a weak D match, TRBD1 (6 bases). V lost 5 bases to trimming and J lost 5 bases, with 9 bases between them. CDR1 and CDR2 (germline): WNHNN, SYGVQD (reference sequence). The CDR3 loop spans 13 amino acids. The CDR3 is CASSTGPTGELFF. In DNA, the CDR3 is TGCGCCAGCAGTACAGGGCCTACCGGGGAGCTGTTTTTT.

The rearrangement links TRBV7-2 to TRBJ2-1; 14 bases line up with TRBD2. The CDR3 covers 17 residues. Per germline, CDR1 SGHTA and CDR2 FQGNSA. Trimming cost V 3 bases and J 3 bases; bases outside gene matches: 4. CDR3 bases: TGTGCCAGCAGCTTGGCCGGACTAGCGGGGGGCTACAATGAGCAGTTCTTC. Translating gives CASSLAGLAGGYNEQFF.

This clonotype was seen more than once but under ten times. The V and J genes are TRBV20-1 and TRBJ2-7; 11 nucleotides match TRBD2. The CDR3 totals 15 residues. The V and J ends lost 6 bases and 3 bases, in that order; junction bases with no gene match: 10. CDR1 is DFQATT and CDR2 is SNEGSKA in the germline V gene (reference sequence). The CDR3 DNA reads TGCAGTGCCCGCCATAGCGGGAGGGTAAACTACGAGCAGTACTTC. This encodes CSARHSGRVNYEQYF.

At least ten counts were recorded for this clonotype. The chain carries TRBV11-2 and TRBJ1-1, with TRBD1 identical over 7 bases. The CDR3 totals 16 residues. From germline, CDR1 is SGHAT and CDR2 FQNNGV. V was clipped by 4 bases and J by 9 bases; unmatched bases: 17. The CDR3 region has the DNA TGTGCCAGCAGCTGGGGACAGACGCTCTCCTTAGGAAAAGCTTTCTTT. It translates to CASSWGQTLSLGKAFF. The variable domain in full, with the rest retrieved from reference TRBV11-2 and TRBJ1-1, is EAGVAQSPRYKIIEKRQSVAFWCNPISGHATLYWYQQILGQGPKLLIQFQNNGVVDDSQLPKDRFSAERLKGVDSTLKIQPAKLEDSAVYLCASSWGQTLSLGKAFFGQGTRLTVV.

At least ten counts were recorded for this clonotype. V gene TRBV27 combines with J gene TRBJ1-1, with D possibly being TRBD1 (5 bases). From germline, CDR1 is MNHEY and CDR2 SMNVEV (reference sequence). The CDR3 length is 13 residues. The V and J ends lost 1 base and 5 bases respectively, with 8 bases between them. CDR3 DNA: TGTGCCAGCAGTTTATTGGGGGAAACTGAAGCTTTCTTT. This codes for CASSLLGETEAFF.

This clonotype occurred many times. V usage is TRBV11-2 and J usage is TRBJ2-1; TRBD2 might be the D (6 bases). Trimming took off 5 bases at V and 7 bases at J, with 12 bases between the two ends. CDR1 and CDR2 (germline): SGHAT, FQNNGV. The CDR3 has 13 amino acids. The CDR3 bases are TGTGCCAGCAGCCCCCGACTAGTTAATGAGCAGTTCTTC. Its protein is CASSPRLVNEQFF. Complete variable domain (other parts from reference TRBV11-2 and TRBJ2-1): EAGVAQSPRYKIIEKRQSVAFWCNPISGHATLYWYQQILGQGPKLLIQFQNNGVVDDSQLPKDRFSAERLKGVDSTLKIQPAKLEDSAVYLCASSPRLVNEQFFGPGTRLTVL.

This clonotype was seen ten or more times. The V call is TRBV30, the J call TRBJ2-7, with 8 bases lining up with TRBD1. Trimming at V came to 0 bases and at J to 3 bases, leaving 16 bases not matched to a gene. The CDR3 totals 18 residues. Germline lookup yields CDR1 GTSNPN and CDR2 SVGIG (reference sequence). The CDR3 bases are TGTGCCTGGAGTGTACCCCGTCCGGGGGACAGGAGGGACTACGAGCAGTACTTC. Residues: CAWSVPRPGDRRDYEQYF.

CDR3 coding DNA: TGTGCCAGCAGTTCCCCGGGACAGGTCTATGAGCAGTTCTTC. As protein: CASSSPGQVYEQFF. The chain is built from TRBV28 and TRBJ2-1; 8 bases fit TRBD1. The CDR3 spans 14 residues. Germline CDR1 is MDHEN and CDR2 is SYDVKM. J was trimmed by 8 bases and V by 4 bases; bases with no gene match: 7. The variable domain in full, with the rest retrieved from reference TRBV28 and TRBJ2-1, is DVKVTQSSRYLVKRTGEKVFLECVQDMDHENMFWYRQDPGLGLRLIYFSYDVKMKEKGDIPEGYSVSREKKERFSLILESASTNQTSMYLCASSSPGQVYEQFFGPGTRLTVL.

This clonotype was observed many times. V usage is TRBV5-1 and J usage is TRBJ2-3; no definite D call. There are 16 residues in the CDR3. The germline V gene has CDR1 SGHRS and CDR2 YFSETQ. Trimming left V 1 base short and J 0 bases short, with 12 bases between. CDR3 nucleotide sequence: TGCGCCAGCAGCTTGCAGCCGCTCTCTAGCACAGATACGCAGTATTTT. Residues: CASSLQPLSSTDTQYF.

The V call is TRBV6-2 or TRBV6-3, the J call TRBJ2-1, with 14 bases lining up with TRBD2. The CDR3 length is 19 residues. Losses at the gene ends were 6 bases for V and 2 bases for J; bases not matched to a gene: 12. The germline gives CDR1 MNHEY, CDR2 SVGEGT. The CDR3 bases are TGTGCCAGCAGCCAAAGGACTAGCGGGAGGATTAACCCCTACAATGAGCAGTTCTTC. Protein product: CASSQRTSGRINPYNEQFF.

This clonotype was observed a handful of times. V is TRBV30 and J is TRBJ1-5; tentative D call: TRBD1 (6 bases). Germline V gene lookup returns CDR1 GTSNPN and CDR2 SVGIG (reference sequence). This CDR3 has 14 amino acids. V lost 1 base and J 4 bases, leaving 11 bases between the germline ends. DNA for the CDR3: TGTGCCTGGAGTGCCCAGGGGCGTAATCAGCCCCAGCATTTT. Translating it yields CAWSAQGRNQPQHF. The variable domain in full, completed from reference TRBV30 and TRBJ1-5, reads SQTIHQWPATLVQPVGSPLSLECTVEGTSNPNLYWYRQAAGRGLQLLFYSVGIGQISSEVPQNLSASRPQDRQFILSSKKLLLSDSGFYLCAWSAQGRNQPQHFGDGTRLSIL.

The CDR3 sequence: CASSTPAETSPQFF. CDR3 DNA: TGTGCCAGCAGCACCCCCGCCGAGACTAGCCCTCAGTTCTTC. The chain uses TRBV7-9 and TRBJ2-1, with 7 positions matching TRBD2. V trimming: 5 bases; J trimming: 13 bases; junction bases outside the gene matches: 14. This CDR3 is built from 14 residues. Looked up from germline, CDR1 is SEHNR and CDR2 is FQNEAQ (reference sequence).

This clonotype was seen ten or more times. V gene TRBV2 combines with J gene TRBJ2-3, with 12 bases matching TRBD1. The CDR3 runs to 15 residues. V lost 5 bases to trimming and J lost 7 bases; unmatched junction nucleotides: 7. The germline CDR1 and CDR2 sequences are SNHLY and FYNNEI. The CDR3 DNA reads TGTGCCAGCAGTTCCGGGACAGGGGGCGTCCATACGCAGTATTTT. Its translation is CASSSGTGGVHTQYF.

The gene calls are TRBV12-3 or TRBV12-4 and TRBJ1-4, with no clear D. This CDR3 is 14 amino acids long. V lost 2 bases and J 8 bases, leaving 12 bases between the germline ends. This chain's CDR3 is CASSLSLKGEKLFF. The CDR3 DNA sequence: TGTGCCAGCAGTTTAAGTTTAAAAGGGGAAAAACTGTTTTTT.

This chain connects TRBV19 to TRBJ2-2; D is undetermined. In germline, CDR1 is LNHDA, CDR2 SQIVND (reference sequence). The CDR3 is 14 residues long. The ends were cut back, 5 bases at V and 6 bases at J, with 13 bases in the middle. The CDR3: CASSSNGWAGELFF. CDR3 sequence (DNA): TGTGCCAGTAGTTCAAACGGGTGGGCCGGGGAGCTGTTTTTT.

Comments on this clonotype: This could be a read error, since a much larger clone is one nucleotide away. The CDR3 is CASSRGLAGGGNEQYF. The DNA for the CDR3 is TGTGCCAGCAGCCGCGGACTAGCGGGGGGTGGAAATGAGCAGTACTTC. The chain uses TRBV13 and TRBJ2-7, with 14 bases lining up with TRBD2. With 5 bases clipped from V and 7 bases from J, the junction kept 10 bases outside the gene matches. Germline V gives CDR1 PRHDT, CDR2 FYEKMQ (reference sequence). The CDR3 is made up of 16 amino acids.

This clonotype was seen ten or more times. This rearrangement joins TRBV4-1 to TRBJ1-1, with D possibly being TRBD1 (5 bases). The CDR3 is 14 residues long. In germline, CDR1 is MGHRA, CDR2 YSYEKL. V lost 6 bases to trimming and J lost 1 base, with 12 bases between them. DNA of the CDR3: TGCGCCAGCAGGGGGCTCCTGAGGAACACTGAAGCTTTCTTT. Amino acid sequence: CASRGLLRNTEAFF.

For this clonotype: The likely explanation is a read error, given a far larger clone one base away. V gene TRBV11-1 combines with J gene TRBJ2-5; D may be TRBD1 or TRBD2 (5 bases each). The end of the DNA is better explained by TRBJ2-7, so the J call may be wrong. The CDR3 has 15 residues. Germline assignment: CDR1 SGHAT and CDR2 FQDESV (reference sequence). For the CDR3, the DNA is TGTGCCAGCAGCTTAGCCCGGGGCAGCCCCTACGAGCAGTACTTC. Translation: CASSLARGSPYEQYF.

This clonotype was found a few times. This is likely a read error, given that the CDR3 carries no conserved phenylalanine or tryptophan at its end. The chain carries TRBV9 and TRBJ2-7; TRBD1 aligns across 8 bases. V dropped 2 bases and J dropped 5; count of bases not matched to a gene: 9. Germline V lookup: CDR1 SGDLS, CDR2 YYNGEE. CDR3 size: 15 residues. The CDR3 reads CASSVAGTGRNEQYS. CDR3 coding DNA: TGTGCCAGCAGCGTGGCCGGGACAGGTAGGAACGAGCAGTACTCC.

The CDR3 nucleotides read TGCAGCGTCAGGGGGGACCTTAATGAAAAACTGTTTTTT. It yields the protein CSVRGDLNEKLFF. This chain connects TRBV29-1 to TRBJ1-4; 7 bases match TRBD1. V lost 6 bases to trimming and J lost 4 bases; unmatched junction nucleotides: 5. Per the germline V gene, CDR1 is SQVTM and CDR2 is ANQGSEA. The length of the CDR3 is 13 residues.

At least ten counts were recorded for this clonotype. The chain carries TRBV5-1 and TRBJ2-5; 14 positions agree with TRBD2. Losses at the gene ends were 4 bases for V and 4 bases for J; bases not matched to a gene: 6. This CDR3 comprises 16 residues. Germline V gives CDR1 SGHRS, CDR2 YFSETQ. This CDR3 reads CASSDRLAGGRETQYF. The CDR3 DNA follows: TGCGCCAGCAGCGATCGACTAGCGGGGGGGAGAGAGACCCAGTACTTC.

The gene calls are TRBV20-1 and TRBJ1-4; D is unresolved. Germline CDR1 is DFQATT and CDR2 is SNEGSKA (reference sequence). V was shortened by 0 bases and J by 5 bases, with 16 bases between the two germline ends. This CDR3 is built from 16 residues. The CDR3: CSARDPTGNANEKLFF. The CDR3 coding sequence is TGCAGTGCTAGAGATCCGACCGGGAATGCGAATGAAAAACTGTTTTTT.